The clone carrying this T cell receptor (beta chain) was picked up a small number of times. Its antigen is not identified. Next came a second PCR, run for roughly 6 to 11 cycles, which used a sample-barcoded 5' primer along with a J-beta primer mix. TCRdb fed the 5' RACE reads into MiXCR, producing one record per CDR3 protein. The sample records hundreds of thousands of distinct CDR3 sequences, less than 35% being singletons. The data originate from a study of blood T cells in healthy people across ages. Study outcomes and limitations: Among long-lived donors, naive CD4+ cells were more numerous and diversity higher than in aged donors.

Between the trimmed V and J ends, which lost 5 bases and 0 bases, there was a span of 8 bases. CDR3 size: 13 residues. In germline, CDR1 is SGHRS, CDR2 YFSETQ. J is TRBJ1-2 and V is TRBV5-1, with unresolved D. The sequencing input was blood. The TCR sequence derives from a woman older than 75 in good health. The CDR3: CASRRQTNYGYTF. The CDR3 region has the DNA TGCGCCAGCAGAAGGCAGACTAACTATGGCTACACCTTC. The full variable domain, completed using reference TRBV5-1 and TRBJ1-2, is KAGVTQTPRYLIKTRGQQVTLSCSPISGHRSVSWYQQTPGQGLQFLFEYFSETQRNKGNFPGRFSGRQFSNSRSEMNVSTLELGDSALYLCASRRQTNYGYTFGSGTRLTVV.